Shown below are 30 T cell receptor beta chains from a single sample sequenced in a study of Ad26.COV2.S vaccination and SARS-CoV-2 variants (TCRdb year 2021). In the paper's terms, the treatment or condition label means: about 20 received Ad26.COV2.S at low or high dose, single or two shots; several received placebo; per-sample allocation not given. For vaccine and placebo recipients, repertoires were sequenced using samples collected on day 63 after the first injection. Library preparation used the immunoSEQ multiplex PCR assay. TCRdb retrieved this table from immuneACCESS and kept in-frame rearrangements only. Not all clones are present; in checked studies, unresolved V genes account for under half, and no reason is known for the remainder. This sample lists roughly 460,000 clones; roughly nine tenths were detected once. 1.7% of the sample belongs to the ten largest clones. Sequences were derived from peripheral blood, sampled in a trial of Ad26.COV2.S vaccine versus placebo. Receptors were obtained from a person between 18 and 65 years old who received the Ad26.COV2.S COVID-19 vaccine or a placebo.

The rearrangement joins TRBV2 to TRBJ1-1; 7 bases match TRBD1. This CDR3 spans 18 amino acids. Germline CDR1 SNHLY, CDR2 FYNNEI. V trimming: 7 bases; J trimming: 1 base; junction bases outside the gene matches: 18. The CDR3 reads CASKSYLSFQGENTEAFF. CDR3 sequence (DNA): TGTGCCAGCAAGTCTTATTTATCCTTTCAGGGGGAGAACACTGAAGCTTTCTTT.

The genes are TRBV27 and TRBJ1-4; possibly TRBD1 for D (6 bases). Trimming pared 1 base from V and 6 bases from J, leaving 12 bases between. The CDR3 extends over 15 amino acids. CDR1 is MNHEY and CDR2 is SMNVEV in the germline V gene (reference sequence). The chain's CDR3 is CASSLYRTADEKLFF. The CDR3 DNA reads TGTGCCAGCAGTTTATATCGGACAGCAGATGAAAAACTGTTTTTT.

The CDR3 DNA reads TGTGCCAGCTCACCAGAGAGAGACCTCTATGGCTACACCTTC. It is translated as CASSPERDLYGYTF. The V call is TRBV18, the J call TRBJ1-2, with D unclear. The CDR3 contains 14 residues. Deletions cut 2 bases from V and 4 bases from J, with 11 bases between. In germline, CDR1 is KGHSH, CDR2 LQKENI.

The gene calls are TRBV6-5 and TRBJ2-4; 14 bases map to TRBD2. In germline, CDR1 is MNHEY, CDR2 SVGAGI. After removal of 9 bases from V and 3 bases from J, the junction contained 4 bases not matched to a gene. The CDR3 consists of 15 residues. The CDR3 is CARPTSGGVKNIQYF. CDR3 DNA sequence: TGTGCCAGACCGACTAGCGGGGGGGTCAAAAACATTCAGTACTTC.

The chain is built from TRBV15 and TRBJ2-1, with TRBD1 matching over 7 bases. Germline V gene data show CDR1 as LNHNV and CDR2 as YYDKDF (reference sequence). The ends lost 5 bases at V and 8 bases at J; junction bases unmatched: 0. The CDR3 spans 11 residues. CDR3 in DNA: TGTGCCACCAGCGACAGGGATGAGCAGTTCTTC. Residues: CATSDRDEQFF. Filled out from reference TRBV15 and TRBJ2-1, the complete variable domain reads DAMVIQNPRYQVTQFGKPVTLSCSQTLNHNVMYWYQQKSSQAPKLLFHYYDKDFNNEADTPDNFQSRRPNTSFCFLDIRSPGLGDTAMYLCATSDRDEQFFGPGTRLTVL.

The V and J genes are TRBV24-1 and TRBJ2-6, with 8 bases fitting TRBD1. Trimming cost V 4 bases and J 0 bases; bases outside gene matches: 4. Per the germline V gene, CDR1 is KGHDR and CDR2 is SFDVKD. This CDR3 has 17 residues. The DNA of the CDR3 is TGTGCCACCAGTGAGACAGGGGTGGGCTCTGGGGCCAACGTCCTGACTTTC. Translated: CATSETGVGSGANVLTF.

The rearrangement joins TRBV5-5 to TRBJ2-7, with TRBD1 matching 8 bases. V lost 4 bases and J lost 9; bases outside the gene matches: 3. This CDR3 is 11 amino acids long. Germline V CDR1 and CDR2: SGHKS, YYEKEE (reference sequence). This CDR3 reads CASSPGGGQYF. CDR3 nucleotide sequence: TGTGCCAGCAGCCCAGGGGGCGGGCAGTACTTC.

This clone was seen only once. The rearrangement uses TRBV25-1 and TRBJ2-3; 7 nucleotides line up with TRBD1. V lost 2 bases and J lost 2; bases outside the gene matches: 10. Germline V CDR1 and CDR2: MGHDK, SYGVNS. CDR3 length: 17 residues. The CDR3 is CASSEDETGWYTDTQYF. The CDR3 DNA is TGTGCCAGCAGTGAAGATGAGACAGGGTGGTACACAGATACGCAGTATTTT.

The chain is built from TRBV7-8 and TRBJ1-5; no clear D. CDR3 length equals 15 residues. Germline loops: CDR1 SGHVS, CDR2 FQNEAQ. V was cut by 5 bases and J by 4 bases, with 15 bases left in between. The CDR3 loop reads CASSHRPVGNQPQHF. The CDR3 region has the DNA TGTGCCAGCAGCCACCGCCCCGTTGGAAATCAGCCCCAGCATTTT. The whole variable domain, remainder taken from reference TRBV7-8 and TRBJ1-5, is GAGVSQSPRYKVAKRGQDVALRCDPISGHVSLFWYQQALGQGPEFLTYFQNEAQLDKSGLPSDRFFAERPEGSVSTLKIQRTQQEDSAVYLCASSHRPVGNQPQHFGDGTRLSIL.

This clone was counted a single time. The chain uses TRBV5-1 and TRBJ2-2; D possibly corresponds to TRBD1 (6 bases). This CDR3 is built from 18 residues. Germline CDR1 reads SGHRS; CDR2 reads YFSETQ. V gave up 0 bases and J gave up 0 bases, with 15 bases separating them. CDR3 DNA: TGCGCCAGCAGCTTGGGGCGGCAGACAGGAGCGAACACCGGGGAGCTGTTTTTT. Translated: CASSLGRQTGANTGELFF.

This sequence joins TRBV9 and TRBJ2-5, with unresolved D. CDR3 size: 13 residues. Germline values: CDR1 SGDLS, CDR2 YYNGEE. Trimming removed 2 bases at V and 1 base at J, with 6 bases between. CDR3 sequence: CASSVRTQETQYF. The CDR3, as DNA: TGTGCCAGCAGCGTTAGAACCCAAGAGACCCAGTACTTC.

The gene calls are TRBV10-1 and TRBJ2-1; 11 nucleotides align to TRBD2. The CDR3 extends over 16 amino acids. Germline CDR1 and CDR2: WNHNN and SYGVQD (reference sequence). The ends lost 6 bases at V and 3 bases at J; junction bases unmatched: 7. CDR3 loop: CASSRGTSGNYNEQFF. The CDR3 coding sequence is TGCGCCAGCAGCCGCGGGACTAGCGGAAACTACAATGAGCAGTTCTTC.

This rearrangement joins TRBV28 to TRBJ2-3; D gene uncertain. This CDR3 contains 13 residues. V was pared by 4 bases and J by 6 bases, with 11 bases between. Looked up from germline, CDR1 is MDHEN and CDR2 is SYDVKM. For the CDR3, the DNA is TGTGCCAGCAGTTCCGCCAGGAAGGATACGCAGTATTTT. This translates into CASSSARKDTQYF.

The chain has TRBV6-6 and TRBJ1-6; 8 bases line up with TRBD1. The V and J ends lost 5 bases and 5 bases, in that order; junction bases with no gene match: 11. CDR1 and CDR2 from the germline V gene are MNHNY and SVGAGI (reference sequence). This CDR3 has 17 amino acids. This chain's CDR3 is CASSPFRGRGNNSPLHF. Here the CDR3 DNA reads TGTGCCAGCAGTCCCTTCAGGGGGCGCGGAAATAATTCACCCCTCCACTTT.

J is TRBJ2-1 and V is TRBV6-4; 7 nucleotides agree with TRBD2. The CDR3 consists of 14 residues. The J segment lost 5 bases and the V segment lost 9 bases, leaving 10 bases of the junction unmatched. CDR1 is MRHNA and CDR2 is SNTAGT in the germline V gene. The CDR3: CARPRLAANNEQFF. The CDR3 region has the DNA TGTGCCAGACCCCGACTAGCAGCCAACAATGAGCAGTTCTTC.

The CDR3 spells CSVEEETQYF. CDR3 sequence (DNA): TGCAGCGTTGAAGAAGAGACCCAGTACTTC. The genes are TRBV29-1 and TRBJ2-5; D is undetermined. The V end was cut by 0 bases, the J end by 4 bases, with 0 bases between. The CDR3 spans 10 residues. Germline V gives CDR1 SQVTM, CDR2 ANQGSEA.

The table lists this clone with a count of one. The rearrangement joins TRBV6-1 to TRBJ1-3, with TRBD1 matching 8 bases. Germline CDR1 reads MNHNS; CDR2 reads SASEGT. J was trimmed by 0 bases and V by 4 bases; bases with no gene match: 8. This CDR3 comprises 17 residues. CDR3: CASSARTGRGSGNTIYF. The CDR3 DNA reads as TGTGCCAGCAGTGCCAGGACAGGGCGAGGCTCTGGAAACACCATATATTTT.

The chain uses TRBV3-1 (or the pseudogene TRBV3-2) and TRBJ2-5; D call uncertain. CDR1 and CDR2 from the germline V gene are LGHDT and YNNKEL (reference sequence). Trimming left V 1 base short and J 2 bases short, with 8 bases between. The CDR3 has 14 residues. The CDR3 here is CASSQGQEQETQYF. Written as DNA, the CDR3 is TGTGCCAGCAGCCAAGGCCAAGAGCAAGAGACCCAGTACTTC.

The rearrangement uses TRBV20-1 and TRBJ2-1; 12 bases agree with TRBD2. CDR3 length: 15 amino acids. CDR1 is DFQATT, CDR2 SNEGSKA, per germline (reference sequence). Trimming took 3 bases from V and 5 from J; bases not matched to a gene: 5. CDR3 residues: CSASASGGAHNEQFF. Here the CDR3 DNA reads TGCAGTGCTAGTGCTAGCGGGGGGGCCCACAATGAGCAGTTCTTC.

The J gene is TRBJ1-1, the V gene TRBV5-1; weak D call: TRBD1 (5 bases). Trimming left V 4 bases short and J 7 bases short, with 14 bases between. CDR3 length: 13 amino acids. CDR1 is SGHRS, CDR2 YFSETQ, per germline. CDR3 sequence: CASSAVERGEAFF. The CDR3 coding sequence is TGCGCCAGCAGCGCTGTCGAAAGGGGTGAAGCTTTCTTT.

The chain carries TRBV5-1 and TRBJ2-1, with D possibly being TRBD2 (5 bases). Germline V lookup: CDR1 SGHRS, CDR2 YFSETQ. This CDR3 has 13 residues. Trimming left V 5 bases short and J 8 bases short, with 14 bases between. CDR3 loop: CASSERGFDEQFF. DNA of the CDR3: TGCGCCAGCAGTGAGAGAGGGTTCGATGAGCAGTTCTTC.

The chain combines TRBV20-1 with TRBJ1-2; D is perhaps TRBD1 (6 bases). Germline assignment: CDR1 DFQATT and CDR2 SNEGSKA (reference sequence). This CDR3 spans 15 amino acids. The V and J ends lost 3 bases and 2 bases respectively, with 16 bases between them. The CDR3 DNA reads as TGCAGTGCTAGTGATGTTAGGGGGGGCAACTATGGCTACACCTTC. Amino acid sequence: CSASDVRGGNYGYTF.

The gene calls are TRBV5-1 and TRBJ2-6, with 9 bases identical to TRBD1. After removal of 4 bases from V and 0 bases from J, the junction contained 5 bases not matched to a gene. The CDR3 extends over 17 amino acids. Per the germline V gene, CDR1 is SGHRS and CDR2 is YFSETQ. CDR3 coding DNA: TGCGCCAGCAGCGACGGGACAGGGCACTCTGGGGCCAACGTCCTGACTTTC. Amino acid sequence: CASSDGTGHSGANVLTF.

This clone appeared a single time. The chain recombines TRBV5-1 with TRBJ2-2; no reliable D call. Germline values: CDR1 SGHRS, CDR2 YFSETQ. This CDR3 spans 13 amino acids. Trimming stripped 1 base from V and 6 bases from J, with 7 bases between. The CDR3 region is CASSLLVAGELFF. The CDR3 DNA follows: TGCGCCAGCAGCTTGTTGGTGGCCGGGGAGCTGTTTTTT.

Note on this clone: A read error may produce the germline difference seen at one junction end. The rearrangement joins TRBV29-1 to TRBJ2-1, with D maybe TRBD1 (5 bases). The CDR3 totals 14 residues. Per the germline V gene, CDR1 is SQVTM and CDR2 is ANQGSEA. The CDR3 nucleotides are TGCAGCGTCGAAGACAGTCGACCCAACAATGAGCAGTTCTTC. Translation: CSVEDSRPNNEQFF.

The rearrangement links TRBV18 to TRBJ2-7, with 11 bases aligning to TRBD2. The V gene's germline CDR1 is KGHSH and CDR2 LQKENI. The length of the CDR3 is 16 residues. V lost 0 bases and J lost 3; bases outside the gene matches: 4. The CDR3 DNA reads TGTGCCAGCTCACCACCGGCTAGCGGGAGGTTCTACGAGCAGTACTTC. It yields the protein CASSPPASGRFYEQYF. Full variable domain (rest looked up from reference TRBV18 and TRBJ2-7): NAGVMQNPRHLVRRRGQEARLRCSPMKGHSHVYWYRQLPEEGLKFMVYLQKENIIDESGMPKERFSAEFPKEGPSILRIQQVVRGDSAAYFCASSPPASGRFYEQYFGPGTRLTVT.

V is TRBV6-6 and J is TRBJ1-3, with D tentatively TRBD1 (5 bases). The germline V and J ends were trimmed by 2 bases and 0 bases, with 11 bases remaining between them. There are 16 residues in the CDR3. Germline V gives CDR1 MNHNY, CDR2 SVGAGI (reference sequence). CDR3 in amino acids: CASSYHRPNSGNTIYF. The CDR3 nucleotides are TGTGCCAGCAGTTACCACAGGCCCAACTCTGGAAACACCATATATTTT.

CDR3 region: CASSRGTSSTQFF. CDR3 sequence (DNA): TGTGCCAGTAGTAGGGGGACTAGCTCCACACAGTTCTTC. The V call is TRBV19, the J call TRBJ2-1; TRBD2 aligns across 9 bases. This CDR3 has 13 amino acids. V was clipped by 4 bases and J by 13 bases; unmatched bases: 8. Per germline, CDR1 LNHDA and CDR2 SQIVND (reference sequence).

The chain couples TRBV19 to TRBJ1-3; perhaps TRBD1 as D (5 bases). This CDR3 has 10 residues. Germline lookup yields CDR1 LNHDA and CDR2 SQIVND (reference sequence). Trimming removed 11 bases at V and 8 bases at J, with 10 bases between. This chain's CDR3 is CAGAGDTIYF. The CDR3 bases are TGTGCCGGGGCGGGAGACACCATATATTTT. Drawing the rest from reference TRBV19 and TRBJ1-3, the complete variable domain is DGGITQSPKYLFRKEGQNVTLSCEQNLNHDAMYWYRQDPGQGLRLIYYSQIVNDFQKGDIAEGYSVSREKKESFPLTVTSAQKNPTAFYLCAGAGDTIYFGEGSWLTVV.

The genes are TRBV7-9 and TRBJ1-4, with D possibly TRBD1 on 6 matching bases. Trimming cost V 4 bases and J 4 bases, with 19 bases left between them. The CDR3 contains 17 residues. Germline V lookup: CDR1 SEHNR, CDR2 FQNEAQ (reference sequence). The CDR3 spells CASSSELGGWSNEKLFF. The CDR3 DNA follows: TGTGCCAGCAGCTCAGAGTTGGGGGGCTGGAGTAATGAAAAACTGTTTTTT.